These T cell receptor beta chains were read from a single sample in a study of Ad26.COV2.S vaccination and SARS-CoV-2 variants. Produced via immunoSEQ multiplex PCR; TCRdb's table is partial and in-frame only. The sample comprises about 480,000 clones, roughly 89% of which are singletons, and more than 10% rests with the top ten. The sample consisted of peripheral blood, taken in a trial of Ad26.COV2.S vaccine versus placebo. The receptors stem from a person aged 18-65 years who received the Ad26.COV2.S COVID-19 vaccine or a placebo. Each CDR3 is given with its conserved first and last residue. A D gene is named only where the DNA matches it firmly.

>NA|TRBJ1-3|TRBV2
TGTGCCAACATGGGACAAAGCTCTGGAAACACCATATATTTT
CANMGQSSGNTIYF
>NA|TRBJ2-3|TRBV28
TGTGCCAGCAGTTTAGCCTCAGGCACAGATACGCAGTATTTT
CASSLASGTDTQYF
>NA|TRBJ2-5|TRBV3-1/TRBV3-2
TGTGCCAGCAGCCGTTCTAGCGAGCAAGAGACCCAGTACTTC
CASSRSSEQETQYF
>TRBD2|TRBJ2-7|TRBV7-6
TGTGCCAGCAGCTCCAGGTTCGGGGGGAGCTCCTACGAGCAGTACTTC
CASSSRFGGSSYEQYF
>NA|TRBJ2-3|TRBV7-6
TGTGCCAGCAGCTTAGGGCCATCAACAACCTCAGATACGCAGTATTTT
CASSLGPSTTSDTQYF
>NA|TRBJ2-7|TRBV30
TGTGCCTGGAGTGTAAGGCTAGGGATGGGAGAGCAGTACTTC
CAWSVRLGMGEQYF
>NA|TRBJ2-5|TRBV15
TGTGCCACCAGCAGGTATACGGTGGGGGCGGGAGAGACCCAGTACTTC
CATSRYTVGAGETQYF
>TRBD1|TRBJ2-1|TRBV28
TGTGCCAGCAGACCTAGGACAGGGAGTGAGCAGTTCTTC
CASRPRTGSEQFF
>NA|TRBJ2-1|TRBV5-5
TGTGCCAGCAGCTTGGCGTTTAGCTCCTACAATGAGCAGTTCTTC
CASSLAFSSYNEQFF
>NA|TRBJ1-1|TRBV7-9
TGTGCCAGCAGCCGCCATGGGACACCAACCCTTGAAGCTTTCTTT
CASSRHGTPTLEAFF
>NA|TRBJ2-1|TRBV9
TGTGCCAGCAGCGTAGCGGTTCAGGGTGTCGACAATGAGCAGTTCTTC
CASSVAVQGVDNEQFF
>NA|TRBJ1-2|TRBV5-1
TGCGCCAGCGATGGCTACACCTTC
CASDGYTF
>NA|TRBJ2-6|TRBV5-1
TGCGCCAGCAATATGGCGTCTGGGGCCAACGTCCTGACTTTC
CASNMASGANVLTF
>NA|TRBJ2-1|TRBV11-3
TGTGCCAGCAGCTCCCCCCCCTCATTCAATGAGCAGTTCTTC
CASSSPPSFNEQFF
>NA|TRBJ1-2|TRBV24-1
TGTGCCACCAGTGATCCCGGGTATGGCTACACCTTC
CATSDPGYGYTF